The 2 T cell receptor beta chains reported below all come from one sample, sequenced in a study of human T cells and chemical hapten exposure. MiXCR, run by TCRdb on the RACE reads, gives a single entry per CDR3 protein. The sample yields over 100,000 distinct CDR3 sequences, 9% to 9.5% seen once. The time point: patch test 2, 6 weeks after DPC sensitization. Treatment in this sample: therapeutic diphenylcyclopropenone sensitization with weekly scalp DPC. The sequencing used whole blood, collected in connection with sensitization to the hapten diphenylcyclopropenone (DPC). These receptor sequences come from a woman aged 40-49 years with alopecia areata. Some clones in this sample may be carry-over from other donors' samples.

This clonotype has a count of ten or more. This chain links TRBV7-2 with TRBJ2-1, with no clear D. The CDR3 contains 12 residues. Germline loops: CDR1 SGHTA, CDR2 FQGNSA. Trimming shortened V by 3 bases and J by 9 bases, and 9 bases separated the two germline ends. The CDR3 nucleotides read TGTGCCAGCAGCTTCTACTCTCCTGAGCAGTTCTTC. The encoded protein is CASSFYSPEQFF.

The chain links TRBV4-3 to TRBJ1-2; D possibly corresponds to TRBD1 (5 bases). Trimming took off 0 bases at V and 4 bases at J, with 15 bases between the two ends. This CDR3 is 16 amino acids long. Germline V CDR1 and CDR2: LGHNA, YSLEER. The CDR3 sequence is CASSQDGRGAGYGYTF. Here the CDR3 DNA reads TGCGCCAGCAGCCAAGATGGACGGGGCGCTGGCTATGGCTACACCTTC.